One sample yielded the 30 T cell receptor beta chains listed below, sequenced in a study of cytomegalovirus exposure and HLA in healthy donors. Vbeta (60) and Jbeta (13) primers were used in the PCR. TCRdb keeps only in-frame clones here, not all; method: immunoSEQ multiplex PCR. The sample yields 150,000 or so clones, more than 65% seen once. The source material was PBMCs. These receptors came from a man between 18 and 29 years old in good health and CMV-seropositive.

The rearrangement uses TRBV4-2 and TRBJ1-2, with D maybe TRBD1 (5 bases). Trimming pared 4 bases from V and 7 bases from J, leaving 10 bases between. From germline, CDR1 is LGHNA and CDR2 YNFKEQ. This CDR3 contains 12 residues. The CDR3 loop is CASSPGGVGYTF. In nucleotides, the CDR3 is TGTGCCAGCAGCCCTGGAGGGGTTGGCTACACCTTC.

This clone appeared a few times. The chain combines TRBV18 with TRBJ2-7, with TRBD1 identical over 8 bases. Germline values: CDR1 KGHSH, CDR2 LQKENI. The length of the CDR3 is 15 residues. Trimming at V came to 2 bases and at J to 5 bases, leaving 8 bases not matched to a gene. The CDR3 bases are TGTGCCAGCTCACCAATCCAGGGGGCGATGGACGAGCAGTACTTC. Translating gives CASSPIQGAMDEQYF.

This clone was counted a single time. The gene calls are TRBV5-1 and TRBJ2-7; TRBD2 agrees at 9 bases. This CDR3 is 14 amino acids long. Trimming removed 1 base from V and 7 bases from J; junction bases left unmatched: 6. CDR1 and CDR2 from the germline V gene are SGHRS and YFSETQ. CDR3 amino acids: CASSLMLAGREQYF. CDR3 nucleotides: TGCGCCAGCAGCTTGATGCTAGCGGGGAGAGAGCAGTACTTC. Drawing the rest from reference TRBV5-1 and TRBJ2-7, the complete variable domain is KAGVTQTPRYLIKTRGQQVTLSCSPISGHRSVSWYQQTPGQGLQFLFEYFSETQRNKGNFPGRFSGRQFSNSRSEMNVSTLELGDSALYLCASSLMLAGREQYFGPGTRLTVT.

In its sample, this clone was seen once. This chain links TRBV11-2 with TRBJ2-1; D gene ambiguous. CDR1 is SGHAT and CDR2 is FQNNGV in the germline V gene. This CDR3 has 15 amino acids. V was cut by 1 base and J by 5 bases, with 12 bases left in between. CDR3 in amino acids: CASSLVSGLNNEQFF. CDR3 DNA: TGTGCCAGCAGCTTAGTGTCGGGTCTTAACAATGAGCAGTTCTTC.

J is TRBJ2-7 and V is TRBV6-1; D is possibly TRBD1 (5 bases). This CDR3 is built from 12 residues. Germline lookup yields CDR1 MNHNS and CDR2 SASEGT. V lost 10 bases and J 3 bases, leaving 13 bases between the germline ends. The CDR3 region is CATHLTVYEQYF. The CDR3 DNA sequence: TGTGCCACTCATCTGACAGTCTACGAGCAGTACTTC.

The CDR3 bases are TGCGCCAGCAGTGATGGGGCCGGGACAGTCGGTGAGCAGTTCTTC. Protein sequence: CASSDGAGTVGEQFF. The gene calls are TRBV10-2 and TRBJ2-1; 7 bases map to TRBD1. The CDR3 spans 15 residues. Trimming took 3 bases from V and 9 from J; bases not matched to a gene: 11. Germline values: CDR1 WSHSY, CDR2 SAAADI.

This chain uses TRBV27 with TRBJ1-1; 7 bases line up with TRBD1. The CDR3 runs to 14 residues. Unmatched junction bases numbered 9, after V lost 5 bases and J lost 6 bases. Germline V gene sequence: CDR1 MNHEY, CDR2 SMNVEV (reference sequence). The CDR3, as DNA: TGTGCCAGCAGTCCAATCGGGGACAGCCCTGAAGCTTTCTTT. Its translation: CASSPIGDSPEAFF.

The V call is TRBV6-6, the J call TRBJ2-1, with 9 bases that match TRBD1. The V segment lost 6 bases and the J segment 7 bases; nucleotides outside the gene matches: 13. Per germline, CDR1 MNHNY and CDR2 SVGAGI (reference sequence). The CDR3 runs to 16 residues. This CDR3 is CASSVLTGQGFNEQFF. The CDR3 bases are TGTGCCAGCAGCGTCCTCACGGGACAGGGTTTTAATGAGCAGTTCTTC.

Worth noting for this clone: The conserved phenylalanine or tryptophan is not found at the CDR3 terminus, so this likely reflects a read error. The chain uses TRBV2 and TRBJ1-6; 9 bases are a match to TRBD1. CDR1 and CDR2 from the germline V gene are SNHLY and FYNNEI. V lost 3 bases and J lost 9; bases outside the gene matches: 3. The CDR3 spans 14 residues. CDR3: CASSEGQGGSPLHL. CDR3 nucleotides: TGTGCCAGCAGTGAGGGACAGGGTGGTTCACCCCTCCACCTT.

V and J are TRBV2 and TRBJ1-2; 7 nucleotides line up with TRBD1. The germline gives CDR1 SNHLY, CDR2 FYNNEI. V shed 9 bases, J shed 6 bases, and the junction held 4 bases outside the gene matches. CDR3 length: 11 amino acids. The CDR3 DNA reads TGTGCCAGTCCGGGACAGAATGGCTACACCTTC. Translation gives CASPGQNGYTF.

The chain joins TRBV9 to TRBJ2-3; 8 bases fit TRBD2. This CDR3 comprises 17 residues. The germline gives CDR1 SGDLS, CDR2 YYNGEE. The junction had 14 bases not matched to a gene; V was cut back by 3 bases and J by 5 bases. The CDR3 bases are TGTGCCAGCAGCGCTCACCTTAGCGGGACGTTTGGAGATACGCAGTATTTT. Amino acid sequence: CASSAHLSGTFGDTQYF. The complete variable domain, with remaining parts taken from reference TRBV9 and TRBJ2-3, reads DSGVTQTPKHLITATGQRVTLRCSPRSGDLSVYWYQQSLDQGLQFLIQYYNGEERAKGNILERFSAQQFPDLHSELNLSSLELGDSALYFCASSAHLSGTFGDTQYFGPGTRLTVL.

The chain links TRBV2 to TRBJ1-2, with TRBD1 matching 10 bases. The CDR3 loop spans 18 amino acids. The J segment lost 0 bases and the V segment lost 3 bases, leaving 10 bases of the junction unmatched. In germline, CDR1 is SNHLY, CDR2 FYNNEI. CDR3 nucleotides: TGTGCCAGCAGTGACCGACAGGGGGCACCGAACACTAACTATGGCTACACCTTC. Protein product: CASSDRQGAPNTNYGYTF.

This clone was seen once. CDR3 protein: CASSSSGRVYNEQFF. The CDR3 region has the DNA TGCGCCAGCAGCTCCAGCGGGAGGGTCTACAATGAGCAGTTCTTC. The chain is built from TRBV5-1 and TRBJ2-1, with 10 bases lining up with TRBD2. CDR1 is SGHRS, CDR2 YFSETQ, per germline. There are 15 residues in the CDR3. The V segment lost 3 bases and the J segment 3 bases; nucleotides outside the gene matches: 3.

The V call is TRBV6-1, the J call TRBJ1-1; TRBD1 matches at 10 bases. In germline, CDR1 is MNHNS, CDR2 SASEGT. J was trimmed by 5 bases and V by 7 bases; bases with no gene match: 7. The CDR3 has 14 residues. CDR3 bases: TGTGCCAGCATTACGACAGGGGGCCGGACTGAAGCTTTCTTT. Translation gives CASITTGGRTEAFF.

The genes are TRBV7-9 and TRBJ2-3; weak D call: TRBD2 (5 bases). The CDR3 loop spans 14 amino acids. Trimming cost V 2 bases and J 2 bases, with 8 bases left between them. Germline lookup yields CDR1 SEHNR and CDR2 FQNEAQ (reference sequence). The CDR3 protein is CASSLRGITDTQYF. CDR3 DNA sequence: TGTGCCAGCAGCTTACGAGGGATCACAGATACGCAGTATTTT.

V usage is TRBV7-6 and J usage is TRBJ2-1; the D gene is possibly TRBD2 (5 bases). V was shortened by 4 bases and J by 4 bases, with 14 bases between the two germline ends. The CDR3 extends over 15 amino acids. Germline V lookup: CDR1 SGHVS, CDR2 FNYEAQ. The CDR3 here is CASSSTIGEYNEQFF. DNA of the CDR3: TGTGCCAGCAGCTCGACTATTGGAGAATACAATGAGCAGTTCTTC.

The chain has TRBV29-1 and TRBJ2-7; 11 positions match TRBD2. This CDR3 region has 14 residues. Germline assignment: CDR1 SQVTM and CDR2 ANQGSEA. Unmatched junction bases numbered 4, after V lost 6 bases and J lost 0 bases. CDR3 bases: TGCAGCGTCGCCGGGACTAGCGGCTCCTACGAGCAGTACTTC. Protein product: CSVAGTSGSYEQYF.

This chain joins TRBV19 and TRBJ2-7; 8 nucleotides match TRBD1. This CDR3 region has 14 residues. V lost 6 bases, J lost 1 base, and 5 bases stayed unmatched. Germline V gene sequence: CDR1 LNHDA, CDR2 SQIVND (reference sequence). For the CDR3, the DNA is TGTGCCAGTAGCCAAACAGGGGGGTCCTACGAGCAGTACTTC. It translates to CASSQTGGSYEQYF.

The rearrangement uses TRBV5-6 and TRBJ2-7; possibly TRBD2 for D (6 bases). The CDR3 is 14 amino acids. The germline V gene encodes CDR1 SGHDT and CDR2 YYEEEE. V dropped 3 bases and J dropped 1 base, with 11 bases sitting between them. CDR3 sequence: CASSSLAESYEQYF. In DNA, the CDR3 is TGTGCCAGCAGCTCCTTAGCGGAGTCCTACGAGCAGTACTTC.

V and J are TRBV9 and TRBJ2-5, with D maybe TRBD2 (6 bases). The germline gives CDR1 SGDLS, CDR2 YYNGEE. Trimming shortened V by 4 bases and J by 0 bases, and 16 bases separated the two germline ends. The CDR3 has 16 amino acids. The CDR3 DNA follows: TGTGCCAGCAGCCCACTCCGGGGGTCGGACCAAGAGACCCAGTACTTC. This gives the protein CASSPLRGSDQETQYF.

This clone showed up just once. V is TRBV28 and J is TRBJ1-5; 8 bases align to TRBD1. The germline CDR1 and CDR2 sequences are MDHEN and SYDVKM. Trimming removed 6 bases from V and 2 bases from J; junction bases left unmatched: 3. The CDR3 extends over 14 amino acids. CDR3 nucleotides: TGTGCCAGCAGAGGACAGGGAGGCAATCAGCCCCAGCATTTT. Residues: CASRGQGGNQPQHF. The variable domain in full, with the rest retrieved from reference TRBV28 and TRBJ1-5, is DVKVTQSSRYLVKRTGEKVFLECVQDMDHENMFWYRQDPGLGLRLIYFSYDVKMKEKGDIPEGYSVSREKKERFSLILESASTNQTSMYLCASRGQGGNQPQHFGDGTRLSIL.

CDR3: CASSTGALNTEAFF. The CDR3 DNA reads as TGTGCCAGCAGCACAGGGGCACTGAACACTGAAGCTTTCTTT. The rearrangement uses TRBV7-9 and TRBJ1-1; 7 bases match TRBD1. Trimming removed 5 bases from V and 0 bases from J; junction bases left unmatched: 3. The germline V gene encodes CDR1 SEHNR and CDR2 FQNEAQ (reference sequence). The length of the CDR3 is 14 residues.

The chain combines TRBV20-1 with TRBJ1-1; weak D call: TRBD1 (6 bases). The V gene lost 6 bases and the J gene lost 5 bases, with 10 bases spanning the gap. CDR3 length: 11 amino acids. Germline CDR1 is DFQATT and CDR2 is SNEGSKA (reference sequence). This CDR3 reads CSAEGETEAFF. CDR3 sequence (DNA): TGCAGTGCAGAGGGGGAAACTGAAGCTTTCTTT.

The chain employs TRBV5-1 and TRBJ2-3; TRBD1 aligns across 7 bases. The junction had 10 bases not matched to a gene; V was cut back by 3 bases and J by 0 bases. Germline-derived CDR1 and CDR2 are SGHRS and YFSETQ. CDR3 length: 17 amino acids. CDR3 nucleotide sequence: TGCGCCAGCAGCTCCTCGTGGGACAGTCCTAGCACAGATACGCAGTATTTT. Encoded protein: CASSSSWDSPSTDTQYF.

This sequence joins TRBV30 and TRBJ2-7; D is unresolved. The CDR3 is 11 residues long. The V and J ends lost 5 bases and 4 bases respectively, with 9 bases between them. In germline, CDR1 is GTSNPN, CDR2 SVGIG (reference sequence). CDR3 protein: CAWSDTYEQYF. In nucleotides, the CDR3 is TGTGCCTGGTCCGACACATACGAGCAGTACTTC.

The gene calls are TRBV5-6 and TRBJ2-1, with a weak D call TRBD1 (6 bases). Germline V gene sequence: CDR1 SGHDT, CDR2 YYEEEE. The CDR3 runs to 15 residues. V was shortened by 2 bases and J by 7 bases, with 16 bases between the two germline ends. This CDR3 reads CASSFSGVPWNEQFF. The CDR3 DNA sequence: TGTGCCAGCAGCTTTTCAGGGGTACCATGGAATGAGCAGTTCTTC. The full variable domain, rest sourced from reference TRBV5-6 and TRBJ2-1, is DAGVTQSPTHLIKTRGQQVTLRCSPKSGHDTVSWYQQALGQGPQFIFQYYEEEERQRGNFPDRFSGHQFPNYSSELNVNALLLGDSALYLCASSFSGVPWNEQFFGPGTRLTVL.

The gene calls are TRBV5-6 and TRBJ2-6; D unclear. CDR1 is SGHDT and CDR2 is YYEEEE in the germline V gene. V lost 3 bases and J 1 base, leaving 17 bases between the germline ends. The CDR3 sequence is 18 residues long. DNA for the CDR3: TGTGCCAGCAGCTCAACCCCCAGACGGGTTTCTGGGGCCAACGTCCTGACTTTC. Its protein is CASSSTPRRVSGANVLTF.

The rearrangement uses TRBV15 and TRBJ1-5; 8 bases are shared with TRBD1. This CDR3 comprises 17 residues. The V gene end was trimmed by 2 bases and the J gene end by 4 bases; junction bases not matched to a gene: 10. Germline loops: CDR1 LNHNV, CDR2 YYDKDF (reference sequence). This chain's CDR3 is CATSRRSTGGQNQPQHF. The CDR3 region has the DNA TGTGCCACCAGCAGACGGTCAACAGGGGGGCAGAATCAGCCCCAGCATTTT. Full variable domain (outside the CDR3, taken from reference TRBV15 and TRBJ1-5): DAMVIQNPRYQVTQFGKPVTLSCSQTLNHNVMYWYQQKSSQAPKLLFHYYDKDFNNEADTPDNFQSRRPNTSFCFLDIRSPGLGDTAMYLCATSRRSTGGQNQPQHFGDGTRLSIL.

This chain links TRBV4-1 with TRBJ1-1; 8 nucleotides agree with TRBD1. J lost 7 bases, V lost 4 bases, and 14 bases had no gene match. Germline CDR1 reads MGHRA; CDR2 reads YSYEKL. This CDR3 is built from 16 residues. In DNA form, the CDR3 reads TGCGCCAGCAGCCTGTCGGCGGACAGGGACCCACTTGAAGCTTTCTTT. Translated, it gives CASSLSADRDPLEAFF.

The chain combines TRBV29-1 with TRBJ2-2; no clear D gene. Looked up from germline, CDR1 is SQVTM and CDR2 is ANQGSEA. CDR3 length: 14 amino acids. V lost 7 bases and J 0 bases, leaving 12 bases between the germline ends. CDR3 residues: CSGGKSTNTGELFF. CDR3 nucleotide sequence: TGCAGCGGTGGCAAATCGACGAACACCGGGGAGCTGTTTTTT.